The 18 T cell receptor beta chains below come from one sample, sequenced in a study of blood T cell repertoires in COVID-19. Data came from immunoSEQ multiplex PCR; TCRdb stores just in-frame clones and leaves some out. Among some 240,000 clones listed, approximately 88% were seen once. Material: peripheral blood. The receptors come from a woman aged 70-85 years with COVID-19, enrolled during active disease.

The genes are TRBV24-1 and TRBJ2-3; TRBD2 agrees at 8 bases. Trimming took 0 bases from V and 1 from J; bases not matched to a gene: 11. Looked up from germline, CDR1 is KGHDR and CDR2 is SFDVKD. The CDR3 consists of 19 residues. In DNA form, the CDR3 reads TGTGCCACCAGTGATTTGTTTGTTAGCGGGACTACTCGCACAGATACGCAGTATTTT. It translates to CATSDLFVSGTTRTDTQYF.

The chain couples TRBV27 to TRBJ1-2; the D gene is possibly TRBD1 (5 bases). The germline V gene has CDR1 MNHEY and CDR2 SMNVEV (reference sequence). The CDR3 covers 15 residues. V was trimmed by 5 bases and J by 5 bases, leaving 18 bases between them. CDR3 coding DNA: TGTGCCAGCAGTCCAAAACGTGGCGGGGGGTATGGCTACACCTTC. This sequence encodes CASSPKRGGGYGYTF.

CDR3 protein: CASSSGNPYNEQFF. Here the CDR3 DNA reads TGTGCCAGCAGTAGCGGAAATCCCTACAATGAGCAGTTCTTC. The chain uses TRBV27 and TRBJ2-1, with D possibly being TRBD2 (5 bases). Germline V lookup: CDR1 MNHEY, CDR2 SMNVEV (reference sequence). The V and J ends lost 5 bases and 2 bases respectively, with 10 bases between them. This CDR3 has 14 amino acids.

This chain uses TRBV29-1 with TRBJ1-1; no firm D call. The V end lost 7 bases, the J end lost 4 bases, and 13 bases lay between the germline ends. The germline gives CDR1 SQVTM, CDR2 ANQGSEA. This CDR3 spans 12 amino acids. CDR3 DNA sequence: TGCAGCGCCCGGGAGCCGGGCACTGAAGCTTTCTTT. Protein: CSAREPGTEAFF.

The chain recombines TRBV7-9 with TRBJ1-2; 9 bases match TRBD1. The CDR3 sequence is 16 residues long. The junction had 8 bases not matched to a gene; V was cut back by 0 bases and J by 6 bases. Germline CDR1 reads SEHNR; CDR2 reads FQNEAQ (reference sequence). The CDR3: CASSLAHLQGADGYTF. Here the CDR3 DNA reads TGTGCCAGCAGCTTAGCCCACCTACAGGGGGCGGATGGCTACACCTTC.

The chain joins TRBV21-1 to TRBJ1-5; the table's TRBD1 call for D was not verified on the DNA. TRBV21-1 is a recognized pseudogene. The CDR3 covers 16 residues. CDR3 residues: CASSKAEQGALQPQHF. The CDR3, as DNA: TGTGCCAGCAGCAAAGCGGAGCAGGGGGCTTTACAGCCCCAGCATTTT.

The gene calls are TRBV24-1 and TRBJ1-4; no reliable D call. CDR1 and CDR2 (germline): KGHDR, SFDVKD. The CDR3 spans 15 residues. Trimming took off 5 bases at V and 3 bases at J, with 12 bases between the two ends. The CDR3 loop is CATSAEGGSNEKLFF. The CDR3 DNA reads as TGTGCCACCAGTGCCGAGGGCGGGTCTAATGAAAAACTGTTTTTT.

This sequence joins TRBV5-4 and TRBJ2-7; 11 bases align to TRBD2. J was trimmed by 1 base and V by 3 bases; bases with no gene match: 3. CDR3 length equals 15 residues. Germline V CDR1 and CDR2: SGHNT, YYREEE (reference sequence). In DNA form, the CDR3 reads TGTGCCAGCAGCTCAGGACTAGCGGGTTCCTACGAGCAGTACTTC. Encoded protein: CASSSGLAGSYEQYF.

The chain combines TRBV6-2 or TRBV6-3 with TRBJ2-2; TRBD2 matches at 8 bases. This CDR3 region has 19 residues. The trim removed 0 bases at V and 1 base at J, leaving 10 bases unmatched. Germline loops: CDR1 MNHEY, CDR2 SVGEGT. Here the CDR3 DNA reads TGTGCCAGCAGTTACTCGGTTCTGGCGGGAGGACTGAACACCGGGGAGCTGTTTTTT. Translation: CASSYSVLAGGLNTGELFF.

The chain is built from TRBV9 and TRBJ2-3; D is unresolved. The germline gives CDR1 SGDLS, CDR2 YYNGEE. The CDR3 runs 13 residues. The germline V and J ends were trimmed by 3 bases and 0 bases, with 5 bases remaining between them. In nucleotides, the CDR3 is TGTGCCAGCAGCGATCGGAGCACAGATACGCAGTATTTT. Its translation: CASSDRSTDTQYF. The whole variable domain, filled in from reference TRBV9 and TRBJ2-3, reads DSGVTQTPKHLITATGQRVTLRCSPRSGDLSVYWYQQSLDQGLQFLIQYYNGEERAKGNILERFSAQQFPDLHSELNLSSLELGDSALYFCASSDRSTDTQYFGPGTRLTVL.

The rearrangement joins TRBV7-8 to TRBJ1-1; weak D call: TRBD1 (5 bases). V lost 0 bases and J lost 8, with 13 bases in between. From germline, CDR1 is SGHVS and CDR2 FQNEAQ. The CDR3 runs 14 residues. This CDR3 reads CASSLAGLGLEAFF. The CDR3 region has the DNA TGTGCCAGCAGCTTAGCGGGGCTGGGGTTGGAAGCTTTCTTT.

The V call is TRBV7-9, the J call TRBJ1-2, with a weak D call TRBD1 (6 bases). Germline-derived CDR1 and CDR2 are SEHNR and FQNEAQ (reference sequence). The CDR3 is made up of 12 amino acids. Deletions cut 1 base from V and 8 bases from J, with 8 bases between. The CDR3: CASSLEQGGYTF. The DNA of the CDR3 is TGTGCCAGCAGCTTAGAACAGGGCGGCTACACCTTC.

Concerning this clone: This same CDR3 is encoded by further DNA sequences in the sample. V usage is TRBV20-1 and J usage is TRBJ2-7; D perhaps matches TRBD2 (6 bases). From germline, CDR1 is DFQATT and CDR2 SNEGSKA (reference sequence). V lost 7 bases and J lost 2, with 9 bases in between. This CDR3 is 11 amino acids long. CDR3 protein: CSVRLAYEQYF. The CDR3 DNA reads as TGCAGTGTCCGACTAGCCTACGAGCAGTACTTC.

The gene calls are TRBV7-2 and TRBJ2-7, with TRBD1 identical over 11 bases. The V segment lost 1 base and the J segment 6 bases; nucleotides outside the gene matches: 8. This CDR3 is 16 amino acids long. The germline V gene encodes CDR1 SGHTA and CDR2 FQGNSA. The CDR3 region has the DNA TGTGCCAGCAGCTTAGGGGCTCCCGGGACAGGGGGCGAGCAGTACTTC. This sequence encodes CASSLGAPGTGGEQYF.

This clone was found a few times. V usage is TRBV10-1 and J usage is TRBJ2-2; 11 bases align to TRBD2. Germline CDR1 is WNHNN and CDR2 is SYGVQD (reference sequence). The CDR3 is 19 residues long. Trimming cost V 5 bases and J 0 bases; bases outside gene matches: 11. The chain's CDR3 is CASSLRRLAGGSNTGELFF. Here the CDR3 DNA reads TGCGCCAGCAGTTTAAGGCGGCTAGCGGGAGGTTCGAACACCGGGGAGCTGTTTTTT.

The chain uses TRBV3-1 (or the pseudogene TRBV3-2) and TRBJ1-5; D unresolved. The CDR3 is 14 amino acids. V was shortened by 1 base and J by 1 base, with 5 bases between the two germline ends. Germline-derived CDR1 and CDR2 are LGHDT and YNNKEL (reference sequence). CDR3 sequence: CASSQGRSNQPQHF. The CDR3 DNA follows: TGTGCCAGCAGCCAAGGTCGGAGCAATCAGCCCCAGCATTTT.

V usage is TRBV9 and J usage is TRBJ2-3; the match to TRBD2 covers 7 bases. Looked up from germline, CDR1 is SGDLS and CDR2 is YYNGEE. The CDR3 extends over 20 amino acids. The V gene end was trimmed by 1 base and the J gene end by 2 bases; junction bases not matched to a gene: 19. The DNA for the CDR3 is TGTGCCAGCAGCGTAAATCGGGGAGGGCCCGGTTTCGTTGTCACAGATACGCAGTATTTT. It specifies CASSVNRGGPGFVVTDTQYF.

This chain connects TRBV7-2 to TRBJ1-6; a weak D match, TRBD1 (5 bases). The CDR3 contains 12 residues. The germline gives CDR1 SGHTA, CDR2 FQGNSA. Trimming took off 1 base at V and 15 bases at J, with 10 bases between the two ends. The CDR3 reads CASSLGGQGLHF. DNA for the CDR3: TGTGCCAGCAGCTTAGGTGGACAAGGCCTCCACTTT.